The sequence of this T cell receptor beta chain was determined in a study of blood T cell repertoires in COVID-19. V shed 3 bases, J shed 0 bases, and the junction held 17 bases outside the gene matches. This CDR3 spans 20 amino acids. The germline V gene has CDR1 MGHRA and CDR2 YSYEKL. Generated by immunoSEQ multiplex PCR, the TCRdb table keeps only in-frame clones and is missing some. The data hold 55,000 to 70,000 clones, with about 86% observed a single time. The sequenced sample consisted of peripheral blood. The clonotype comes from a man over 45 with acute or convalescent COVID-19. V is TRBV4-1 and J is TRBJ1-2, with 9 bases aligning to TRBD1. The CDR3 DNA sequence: TGCGCCAGCAGCCATCGCACCCTTTATACAGGGGGCTGGACTAACTATGGCTACACCTTC. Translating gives CASSHRTLYTGGWTNYGYTF.